Presented here are 32 T cell receptor beta chains from one specimen sequenced in a study of shared clonotypes between healthy human individuals. Data came from immunoSEQ multiplex PCR; TCRdb stores just in-frame clones and leaves some out. The data contain approximately 2,200,000 clones, 85% to 95% of them singletons. Selected positively for CCR7 and CD45RO-negative, naive CD8 cells excluded terminally differentiated effector memory CD45RA+ cells. The sequenced sample consisted of naive CD8+ T cells from PBMCs. The origin of the receptors is a man younger than 30 in good health. Some clones in this sample may be carry-over from other donors' samples.

The chain is built from TRBV6-5 and TRBJ2-5; TRBD2 might be the D (5 bases). Trimming left V 4 bases short and J 3 bases short, with 12 bases between. This CDR3 spans 14 amino acids. Germline CDR1 is MNHEY and CDR2 is SVGAGI. CDR3 DNA sequence: TGTGCCAGCAGTTTCCAGACCGGGGAAGAGACCCAGTACTTC. It yields the protein CASSFQTGEETQYF.

This rearrangement joins TRBV5-4 to TRBJ2-6; no reliable D call. V was trimmed by 5 bases and J by 2 bases, leaving 8 bases between them. Germline CDR1 reads SGHNT; CDR2 reads YYREEE (reference sequence). This CDR3 has 14 residues. The CDR3 DNA reads as TGTGCCAGCAGATGGGCTACTGGGGCCAACGTCCTGACTTTC. It codes for CASRWATGANVLTF.

The rearrangement joins TRBV28 to TRBJ2-6; D may be TRBD2 (5 bases). Germline V gene lookup returns CDR1 MDHEN and CDR2 SYDVKM. This CDR3 contains 14 residues. V dropped 7 bases and J dropped 2 bases, with 9 bases sitting between them. The CDR3 is CASTVSAGANVLTF. CDR3 DNA: TGTGCCAGCACCGTTAGCGCTGGGGCCAACGTCCTGACTTTC.

The CDR3 DNA sequence: TGTGCCAGCAGTTTTACACAGGGACTCCGCACAGATACGCAGTATTTT. This encodes CASSFTQGLRTDTQYF. The chain joins TRBV28 to TRBJ2-3, with D perhaps assigned TRBD1 or TRBD2 (6 bases each). The germline V gene has CDR1 MDHEN and CDR2 SYDVKM. The CDR3 contains 16 residues. The V end lost 3 bases, the J end lost 1 base, and 14 bases lay between the germline ends. Looking up the rest from reference TRBV28 and TRBJ2-3 gives the full variable domain: DVKVTQSSRYLVKRTGEKVFLECVQDMDHENMFWYRQDPGLGLRLIYFSYDVKMKEKGDIPEGYSVSREKKERFSLILESASTNQTSMYLCASSFTQGLRTDTQYFGPGTRLTVL.

This chain uses TRBV10-1 with TRBJ2-3; 9 nucleotides line up with TRBD2. The V segment lost 2 bases and the J segment 5 bases; nucleotides outside the gene matches: 5. Germline lookup yields CDR1 WNHNN and CDR2 SYGVQD (reference sequence). This CDR3 spans 15 amino acids. CDR3: CASSEGLAMKDTQYF. Written as DNA, the CDR3 is TGCGCCAGCAGTGAGGGACTAGCGATGAAAGATACGCAGTATTTT.

The chain links TRBV2 to TRBJ2-5, with a weak D call TRBD2 (6 bases). Trimming removed 10 bases from V and 7 bases from J, with 22 bases in between. Looked up from germline, CDR1 is SNHLY and CDR2 is FYNNEI. This CDR3 has 14 amino acids. The CDR3 protein is CATQPRPGSGTQYF. CDR3 DNA sequence: TGTGCCACTCAGCCGAGGCCAGGTAGCGGGACCCAGTACTTC. Looking up the rest from reference TRBV2 and TRBJ2-5 gives the full variable domain: EPEVTQTPSHQVTQMGQEVILRCVPISNHLYFYWYRQILGQKVEFLVSFYNNEISEKSEIFDDQFSVERPDGSNFTLKIRSTKLEDSAMYFCATQPRPGSGTQYFGPGTRLLVL.

The J gene is TRBJ1-1, the V gene TRBV6-4; D perhaps matches TRBD1 (6 bases). The V gene lost 7 bases and the J gene lost 2 bases, with 14 bases spanning the gap. This CDR3 region has 14 residues. Germline values: CDR1 MRHNA, CDR2 SNTAGT. CDR3 coding DNA: TGTGCCAGCAAGGTCGGGACACTCAACACTGAAGCTTTCTTT. Its protein product is CASKVGTLNTEAFF.

The rearrangement links TRBV28 to TRBJ2-7; D is unclear. This CDR3 has 14 residues. Germline CDR1 is MDHEN and CDR2 is SYDVKM. V was pared by 3 bases and J by 3 bases, with 12 bases between. CDR3 DNA sequence: TGTGCCAGCAGTTTGAAGCCGACCAACTACGAGCAGTACTTC. Residues: CASSLKPTNYEQYF.

In the case of this clone: The sample has other DNA sequences that encode this CDR3 too. The J gene is TRBJ2-7, the V gene TRBV5-6; TRBD2 agrees at 7 bases. Trimming at V came to 4 bases and at J to 1 base, leaving 2 bases not matched to a gene. Per germline, CDR1 SGHDT and CDR2 YYEEEE. The CDR3 has 13 amino acids. In DNA form, the CDR3 reads TGTGCCAGCAGCCCCGGGAGGTCCTACGAGCAGTACTTC. As protein: CASSPGRSYEQYF.

V gene TRBV27 combines with J gene TRBJ2-1, with no clear D. The CDR3 is made up of 14 amino acids. Trimming shortened V by 3 bases and J by 9 bases, and 15 bases separated the two germline ends. CDR1 is MNHEY, CDR2 SMNVEV, per germline (reference sequence). CDR3 sequence (DNA): TGTGCCAGCAGTTTGGGTCTATCTCTCGGTGAGCAGTTCTTC. Residues: CASSLGLSLGEQFF.

V usage is TRBV19 and J usage is TRBJ1-5; 9 bases agree with TRBD1. The germline V gene has CDR1 LNHDA and CDR2 SQIVND (reference sequence). The CDR3 runs to 14 residues. Germline trimming cut 6 bases from V and 3 bases from J; bases unmatched to any gene: 3. The CDR3 sequence: CASRTGGINQPQHF. CDR3 coding DNA: TGTGCCAGTAGGACAGGGGGGATCAATCAGCCCCAGCATTTT.

Worth noting for this clone: Other DNA sequences in the sample encode the same CDR3. The J gene is TRBJ2-7, the V gene TRBV9, with D unclear. CDR3 length equals 14 residues. The V and J ends lost 2 bases and 0 bases respectively, with 9 bases between them. Per the germline V gene, CDR1 is SGDLS and CDR2 is YYNGEE. CDR3 in DNA: TGTGCCAGCAGCGTTGGAAGTAGCTCCTACGAGCAGTACTTC. Translation: CASSVGSSSYEQYF.

The chain joins TRBV27 to TRBJ1-5; D is unresolved. Trimming removed 4 bases from V and 3 bases from J, with 10 bases in between. Germline CDR1 reads MNHEY; CDR2 reads SMNVEV (reference sequence). The CDR3 runs 14 residues. This chain's CDR3 is CASSSRLPNQPQHF. The CDR3 DNA sequence: TGTGCCAGCAGTTCGCGACTCCCCAATCAGCCCCAGCATTTT.

V and J are TRBV10-2 and TRBJ2-2, with 9 bases lining up with TRBD2. The junction had 3 bases not matched to a gene; V was cut back by 4 bases and J by 3 bases. CDR3 length: 15 amino acids. CDR1 is WSHSY, CDR2 SAAADI, per germline. Here the CDR3 DNA reads TGCGCCAGCAGTGTTAAGCGGGAGGACACCGGGGAGCTGTTTTTT. Translation: CASSVKREDTGELFF.

The chain couples TRBV28 to TRBJ1-1; D unclear. The germline gives CDR1 MDHEN, CDR2 SYDVKM. This CDR3 has 14 residues. V lost 7 bases and J lost 0, with 12 bases in between. The CDR3, as DNA: TGTGCCAGCAACCAACCGAGACTGAACACTGAAGCTTTCTTT. Amino acids: CASNQPRLNTEAFF.

On this clone itself: At one end the junction does not follow the germline gene, possibly because of a read error. The V call is TRBV7-9, the J call TRBJ1-2; perhaps TRBD1 as D (5 bases). The germline gives CDR1 SEHNR, CDR2 FQNEAQ (reference sequence). This CDR3 is 12 amino acids long. CDR3 region: CASSPRTAGFSF. The CDR3 DNA reads as TGTGCCAGCAGCCCCCGGACCGCAGGGTTCTCCTTC. The full variable domain, completed using reference TRBV7-9 and TRBJ1-2, is DTGVSQNPRHKITKRGQNVTFRCDPISEHNRLYWYRQTLGQGPEFLTYFQNEAQLEKSRLLSDRFSAERPKGSFSTLEIQRTEQGDSAMYLCASSPRTAGFSFGSGTRLTVV.

The chain is built from TRBV11-3 and TRBJ2-1; the D gene is possibly TRBD2 (5 bases). CDR1 SGHNT and CDR2 YENEEA come from the germline V gene. Trimming shortened V by 1 base and J by 2 bases, and 15 bases separated the two germline ends. CDR3 length: 17 amino acids. The CDR3 spells CASSLGSFEGTYNEQFF. The CDR3 DNA follows: TGTGCCAGCAGCTTAGGTTCCTTCGAGGGAACCTACAATGAGCAGTTCTTC.

This chain links TRBV7-2 with TRBJ2-3; no clear D gene. Germline V lookup: CDR1 SGHTA, CDR2 FQGNSA. The CDR3 contains 15 residues. Trimming left V 4 bases short and J 4 bases short, with 15 bases between. The CDR3 here is CASSSDSYGADTQYF. In DNA form, the CDR3 reads TGTGCCAGCAGCTCTGACTCCTATGGCGCAGATACGCAGTATTTT. The whole variable domain, filled in from reference TRBV7-2 and TRBJ2-3, reads GAGVSQSPSNKVTEKGKDVELRCDPISGHTALYWYRQSLGQGLEFLIYFQGNSAPDKSGLPSDRFSAERTGGSVSTLTIQRTQQEDSAVYLCASSSDSYGADTQYFGPGTRLTVL.

The chain links TRBV5-1 to TRBJ2-7; TRBD2 matches 14 bases. V shed 0 bases and J 7 bases; nucleotides not matched to a gene: 9. This CDR3 has 17 residues. CDR1 is SGHRS and CDR2 is YFSETQ in the germline V gene. The CDR3 reads CASSLEGTSGRSWEQYF. DNA of the CDR3: TGCGCCAGCAGCTTGGAGGGGACTAGCGGGAGAAGTTGGGAGCAGTACTTC.

On this clone: Other nucleotide sequences in the sample specify the same CDR3. The genes are TRBV28 and TRBJ1-5, with D unresolved. There are 14 residues in the CDR3. Germline V gene data show CDR1 as MDHEN and CDR2 as SYDVKM. Trimming pared 2 bases from V and 1 base from J, leaving 6 bases between. CDR3 residues: CASSLGPSNQPQHF. CDR3 nucleotides: TGTGCCAGCAGTTTAGGGCCGAGCAATCAGCCCCAGCATTTT.

The chain is built from TRBV9 and TRBJ2-7, with a weak D call TRBD2 (6 bases). Germline values: CDR1 SGDLS, CDR2 YYNGEE. V lost 1 base, J lost 0 bases, and 11 bases lay in between. This CDR3 is 15 amino acids long. In DNA, the CDR3 is TGTGCCAGCAGCGTAACCGACGGGAGCTCCTACGAGCAGTACTTC. Translated: CASSVTDGSSYEQYF.

The CDR3 loop is CASSSRGLSRHYEQYF. The CDR3 DNA is TGTGCCAGCAGCTCCAGGGGACTTTCTCGACACTACGAGCAGTACTTC. This chain links TRBV13 with TRBJ2-7; tentatively, D is TRBD1 or TRBD2 (6 bases each). The CDR3 runs 16 residues. Trimming pared 4 bases from V and 3 bases from J, leaving 19 bases between. Germline V gene lookup returns CDR1 PRHDT and CDR2 FYEKMQ (reference sequence).

CDR3 loop: CASSVDSGRATEQYF. The CDR3 DNA reads TGTGCCAGCAGCGTAGATAGCGGGAGGGCCACCGAGCAGTACTTC. The chain uses TRBV9 and TRBJ2-7; TRBD2 matches 11 bases. The CDR3 loop spans 15 amino acids. The V and J ends lost 0 bases and 6 bases, in that order; junction bases with no gene match: 5. Germline CDR1 and CDR2: SGDLS and YYNGEE.

About this clone: Additional DNA sequences in this sample encode the identical CDR3. The chain couples TRBV7-9 to TRBJ2-7; 7 nucleotides match TRBD1. CDR1 is SEHNR, CDR2 FQNEAQ, per germline (reference sequence). The V and J ends lost 4 bases and 0 bases, in that order; junction bases with no gene match: 6. The length of the CDR3 is 15 residues. As DNA, the CDR3 is TGTGCCAGCAGCTCCCCGGACAGGAGCTCCTACGAGCAGTACTTC. This gives the protein CASSSPDRSSYEQYF.

Regarding this clone: The sample carries other DNA sequences with the same CDR3. The V call is TRBV2, the J call TRBJ2-7; tentative D call: TRBD1 (5 bases). The germline V and J ends were trimmed by 6 bases and 4 bases, with 7 bases remaining between them. The CDR3 is 11 residues long. Germline loops: CDR1 SNHLY, CDR2 FYNNEI. The CDR3 loop is CASSAGYEQYF. The CDR3 nucleotides are TGTGCCAGCAGCGCAGGGTACGAGCAGTACTTC.

The rearrangement links TRBV4-3 to TRBJ1-1; D may be TRBD1 (6 bases). The V end was cut by 1 base, the J end by 8 bases, with 17 bases between. The CDR3 contains 15 residues. CDR1 and CDR2 from the germline V gene are LGHNA and YSLEER. In nucleotides, the CDR3 is TGCGCCAGCAGCCAAGGTCCAACAGGGTGGGCCGAAGCTTTCTTT. Its protein product is CASSQGPTGWAEAFF.

On this clone itself: At one of its ends the junction is not consistent with the germline gene, which may arise from a read error. The chain is built from TRBV28 and TRBJ2-7; 7 bases align to TRBD1. Germline lookup yields CDR1 MDHEN and CDR2 SYDVKM. The CDR3 loop spans 14 amino acids. This chain's CDR3 is CASSLRGPSHEQYF. CDR3 DNA sequence: TGTGCCAGCAGTTTAAGGGGGCCCTCCCACGAGCAGTACTTC.

This sequence joins TRBV2 and TRBJ2-1, with TRBD2 identical over 11 bases. CDR1 is SNHLY, CDR2 FYNNEI, per germline. The CDR3 has 15 residues. Trimming cost V 1 base and J 6 bases; bases outside gene matches: 2. The CDR3 DNA is TGTGCCAGCAGTGAAGTACTAGCGGGAGTCAATGAGCAGTTCTTC. Translated, it gives CASSEVLAGVNEQFF.

This rearrangement joins TRBV11-2 to TRBJ2-7; TRBD2 aligns across 10 bases. This CDR3 spans 15 amino acids. Germline values: CDR1 SGHAT, CDR2 FQNNGV. Trimming took 7 bases from V and 5 from J; bases not matched to a gene: 11. In nucleotides, the CDR3 is TGTGCCAGCACACCACCACTAGCGGGAATGGACGAGCAGTACTTC. It translates to CASTPPLAGMDEQYF.

The chain links TRBV27 to TRBJ2-7, with a possible D match to TRBD1 (6 bases). Looked up from germline, CDR1 is MNHEY and CDR2 is SMNVEV (reference sequence). The CDR3 is 14 residues long. The V end was cut by 6 bases, the J end by 1 base, with 13 bases between. CDR3 region: CASRIQGISYEQYF. The CDR3 bases are TGTGCCAGCAGAATACAGGGAATATCCTACGAGCAGTACTTC.

This clone has a single count. The chain is built from TRBV6-1 and TRBJ2-5; 7 nucleotides line up with TRBD1. CDR3 length: 14 amino acids. The trim removed 5 bases at V and 5 bases at J, leaving 8 bases unmatched. Germline assignment: CDR1 MNHNS and CDR2 SASEGT. The CDR3 loop reads CASSMTGRQETQYF. In DNA form, the CDR3 reads TGTGCCAGCAGTATGACAGGGCGGCAGGAGACCCAGTACTTC.

This chain uses TRBV27 with TRBJ2-1; 8 nucleotides agree with TRBD1. V dropped 5 bases and J dropped 8; count of bases not matched to a gene: 8. Germline-derived CDR1 and CDR2 are MNHEY and SMNVEV (reference sequence). The CDR3 extends over 14 amino acids. The CDR3 DNA reads TGTGCCAGCAGTCCTAGGACAGGGCACTATGAGCAGTTCTTC. This translates into CASSPRTGHYEQFF.